These T cell receptor beta chains were read from a single sample in a study of control samples from healthy donors and cancer patients. Here immunoSEQ multiplex PCR was the method, and the copy in TCRdb shows in-frame clones only, minus some. The sample records approximately 210,000 clones, roughly nine tenths being singletons. The sequenced sample consisted of blood. The receptors originated from a man aged 25 to 40 in good health. Each CDR3 is given with its conserved first and last residue. The D gene is left open where the match is weak. The listing skips clone size in some rows; elsewhere it reads once, few, many or a size class.

v_call	j_call	clone_size	d_call	cdr3_aa	cdr3_nt
TRBV2	TRBJ1-5	.	TRBD1	CASSRTGGGQPQHF	TGTGCCAGCAGTCGGACAGGGGGCGGTCAGCCCCAGCATTTT
TRBV12-3/TRBV12-4	TRBJ1-1	.	.	CASSLDQQVEAFF	TGTGCCAGCAGTTTGGATCAACAGGTTGAAGCTTTCTTT
TRBV5-1	TRBJ1-6	once	TRBD1	CASTETGLRNSPLHF	TGCGCCAGCACCGAGACAGGGTTACGCAATTCACCCCTCCACTTT
TRBV18	TRBJ2-7	.	.	CASSLQESPYEQYF	TGTGCCAGCTCACTACAGGAATCTCCCTACGAGCAGTACTTC
TRBV10-3	TRBJ1-2	.	.	CAISVGGYGYTF	TGTGCCATCAGTGTAGGGGGCTATGGCTACACCTTC
TRBV29-1	TRBJ2-1	.	TRBD1	CSVNRGDNEQFF	TGCAGCGTTAACAGGGGAGACAATGAGCAGTTCTTC
TRBV3-1/TRBV3-2	TRBJ2-7	.	TRBD2	CASSPTGTRAHEQYF	TGTGCCAGCAGCCCGACCGGGACTAGGGCTCACGAGCAGTACTTC
TRBV11-2	TRBJ2-6	.	TRBD2	CASSLEGGSSGANVLTF	TGTGCCAGCAGCTTAGAGGGCGGGAGCTCTGGGGCCAACGTCCTGACTTTC
TRBV7-9	TRBJ2-7	once	TRBD1	CASNSGTGVYEQYF	TGTGCCAGCAACTCCGGGACAGGGGTTTACGAGCAGTACTTC
TRBV21-1	TRBJ2-1	.	.	CASSKVNRAGYNEQFF	TGTGCCAGCAGCAAAGTAAACAGGGCGGGCTACAATGAGCAGTTCTTC
TRBV3-1/TRBV3-2	TRBJ2-1	.	.	CASSYGYFLFF	TGTGCCAGCAGCTACGGATATTTTTTGTTCTTC
TRBV24-1	TRBJ1-2	.	.	CATSQSSAYGYTF	TGTGCCACCAGCCAATCCAGCGCCTATGGCTACACCTTC
TRBV6-5	TRBJ2-2	.	TRBD2	CASCRGGIGELFF	TGTGCCAGTTGCCGGGGGGGCATCGGGGAGCTGTTTTTT
TRBV2	TRBJ1-2	.	.	CASSELGRGGYTF	TGTGCCAGCAGTGAATTAGGTCGAGGGGGCTACACCTTC
TRBV6-6	TRBJ2-3	.	.	CASRDRDTQYF	TGTGCCAGCAGGGACAGAGATACGCAGTATTTT
TRBV18	TRBJ1-6	.	TRBD1	CASSPRNPGGGNSPLHF	TGTGCCAGCTCACCACGCAACCCAGGGGGGGGTAATTCACCCCTCCACTTT
TRBV7-9	TRBJ1-1	.	TRBD1	CASSFGTGVNTEAFF	TGTGCCAGCAGCTTCGGGACAGGTGTTAACACTGAAGCTTTCTTT
TRBV30	TRBJ1-2	.	TRBD1	CAWSVVAGGYGYTF	TGTGCCTGGAGTGTAGTGGCAGGGGGATATGGCTACACCTTC
TRBV9	TRBJ2-1	.	.	CASSTQDNEQFF	TGTGCCAGCAGCACCCAGGACAATGAGCAGTTCTTC
TRBV14	TRBJ2-1	.	.	CASSQRSFPYNEQFF	TGTGCCAGCAGCCAGAGATCCTTCCCCTACAATGAGCAGTTCTTC
TRBV11-2	TRBJ2-7	once	TRBD2	CASSSSGVSSYEQYF	TGTGCCAGCAGCTCCAGCGGGGTGAGCTCCTACGAGCAGTACTTC
TRBV18	TRBJ1-2	.	.	CASSPSEGDYGYTF	TGTGCCAGCTCACCATCGGAGGGGGACTATGGCTACACCTTC
TRBV5-1	TRBJ2-1	.	TRBD2	CASSPGTSGGTYNEQFF	TGCGCCAGCAGCCCAGGTACTAGCGGGGGGACATACAATGAGCAGTTCTTC
TRBV6-4	TRBJ2-2	.	TRBD2	CASSDSLAGGDRELFF	TGTGCCAGCAGTGACTCTCTAGCGGGGGGTGACCGGGAGCTGTTTTTT
TRBV5-1	TRBJ2-7	.	.	CASSLTADSYEQYF	TGCGCCAGCAGCTTGACTGCTGATTCCTACGAGCAGTACTTC
TRBV30	TRBJ1-1	.	.	CAWKPQVLNTEAFF	TGTGCCTGGAAGCCACAAGTCTTGAACACTGAAGCTTTCTTT
TRBV6-5	TRBJ2-4	once	.	CAGRWTGENIQYF	TGTGCCGGCAGATGGACGGGAGAAAACATTCAGTACTTC
TRBV14	TRBJ1-1	.	.	CASSQASGRRLGARETEAFF	TGTGCCAGCAGCCAAGCAAGTGGGAGGAGGTTAGGGGCGCGGGAAACTGAAGCTTTCTTT
TRBV19	TRBJ2-3	few	.	CASTTGSRTDTQYF	TGTGCCAGTACTACAGGGTCCCGCACAGATACGCAGTATTTT
TRBV27	TRBJ1-1	once	TRBD1	CASSLRTGGMNTEAFF	TGTGCCAGCAGTTTACGGACAGGGGGTATGAACACTGAAGCTTTCTTT
TRBV10-2	TRBJ1-1	few	.	CASTDTYRDPTPEAFF	TGCGCCAGCACTGACACGTACCGGGACCCTACCCCCGAAGCTTTCTTT
TRBV9	TRBJ2-7	.	.	CASSVVGGGPYEQYF	TGTGCCAGCAGCGTAGTGGGTGGAGGCCCCTACGAGCAGTACTTC
TRBV6-1	TRBJ1-2	.	.	CASSVRDIYGYTF	TGTGCCAGCAGCGTCCGGGACATCTATGGCTACACCTTC
TRBV5-5	TRBJ2-7	.	.	CASSLGAGSSLWEQYF	TGTGCCAGCAGCTTGGGGGCGGGGTCGTCCCTATGGGAGCAGTACTTC
TRBV15	TRBJ1-1	.	TRBD1	CATSFRTGGTEAFF	TGTGCCACCAGCTTCCGGACAGGGGGGACTGAAGCTTTCTTT
TRBV30	TRBJ1-1	.	.	CAWSVGSEAFF	TGTGCCTGGAGTGTGGGAAGTGAAGCTTTCTTT
TRBV6-4	TRBJ2-2	.	.	CASSVQLSTGELFF	TGTGCCAGCAGCGTCCAATTGTCCACCGGGGAGCTGTTTTTT
TRBV27	TRBJ1-1	.	.	CASSLSAVNTEAFF	TGTGCCAGCAGTTTATCAGCGGTGAACACTGAAGCTTTCTTT
TRBV6-5	TRBJ2-1	.	TRBD1	CASSWTGGLRNEQFF	TGTGCCAGCAGCTGGACAGGGGGGTTGCGGAATGAGCAGTTCTTC
TRBV2	TRBJ2-7	.	.	CASSVGGQVTYEQYF	TGTGCCAGCAGTGTGGGAGGACAGGTAACCTACGAGCAGTACTTC
TRBV10-1	TRBJ2-3	.	TRBD2	CASSSGGNTDTQYF	TGCGCCAGCAGCAGCGGGGGGAACACAGATACGCAGTATTTT
TRBV7-9	TRBJ2-1	few	.	CASSSPIRTHNEQFF	TGTGCCAGCAGCTCGCCCATCCGGACACACAATGAGCAGTTCTTC
TRBV5-1	TRBJ2-1	.	.	CASSPGDSGPNEQFF	TGCGCCAGCAGCCCCGGGGACTCAGGGCCCAATGAGCAGTTCTTC
TRBV7-3	TRBJ2-2	.	TRBD1	CASSVTGGDTGELFF	TGCGCCAGCAGCGTTACAGGGGGCGACACCGGGGAGCTGTTTTTT
TRBV7-6	TRBJ2-1	.	.	CASSLRGGGAPSYNEQFF	TGTGCCAGCAGCTTAAGGGGAGGCGGGGCCCCCTCCTACAATGAGCAGTTCTTC
TRBV7-7	TRBJ2-1	few	TRBD2	CASSTGTSGFNEQFF	TGTGCCAGCAGTACCGGGACTAGCGGCTTCAATGAGCAGTTCTTC
TRBV27	TRBJ2-7	once	.	CASSPQIQRGEQYF	TGTGCCAGCAGTCCGCAAATCCAACGTGGCGAGCAGTACTTC